This TCR beta chain is from a study of tumor-infiltrating lymphocytes in primary liver carcinoma. Total RNA (around 0.45 ug) served as template for TCR beta cDNA synthesis primed by a constant-region primer. Three nested multiplex PCR rounds, a slightly modified ARM-PCR method, built the TCR beta libraries. Each CDR3 protein gets one entry after TCRdb re-called the multiplex PCR reads with MiXCR. This table holds 100,000 to 150,000 distinct CDR3 sequences, 55% to 75% found once. Points on this clonotype: At one end the junction does not follow the germline gene, possibly because of a read error.

The source material, about 17-31 mg of unsorted bulk tissue, was used to co-extract RNA and DNA. The source is a woman aged 60-70 years with primary liver carcinoma and hepatitis B virus infection. Material: liver tumor tissue from sampling region 3. Subset denoted: tumor region T3, left-lateral pole.

CDR3 region: CGSTEQGAGYEQYF. DNA for the CDR3: TGTGGCAGCACGGAGCAGGGGGCGGGGTACGAGCAGTACTTC. The V and J genes are TRBV28 and TRBJ2-7, with 8 bases that match TRBD1. CDR3 length equals 14 residues. Per germline, CDR1 MDHEN and CDR2 SYDVKM.